This T cell receptor beta chain was documented in a study of lymphopenia after photon versus proton radiotherapy. Whole-study results and caveats: Relative stability marked proton patients; photon patients lost diversity and naive cells.

The CDR3 consists of 17 residues. After removal of 0 bases from V and 3 bases from J, the junction contained 9 bases not matched to a gene. Germline V lookup: CDR1 MGHRA, CDR2 YSYEKL. Worth noting for this clone: Its antigen is not identified.

The assay was immunoSEQ multiplex PCR, and TCRdb's table has in-frame clones only and misses some. The table includes 42,000 or so clones, approximately 83% detected once. The receptor was isolated from a woman between 65 and 79 years old with pancreatic cancer. This specimen consisted of peripheral blood, obtained from a patient treated with proton-based radiotherapy. The chain combines TRBV4-1 with TRBJ2-7; 9 bases match TRBD2. The CDR3 sequence: CASSQDKWWTSDYEQYF. The CDR3 bases are TGCGCCAGCAGCCAAGACAAGTGGTGGACTAGCGACTACGAGCAGTACTTC.